The rows below give T cell receptor beta chains drawn from one sample of a study of cytomegalovirus exposure and HLA in healthy donors. Sequencing was performed with immunoSEQ multiplex PCR; in TCRdb, only in-frame clones are kept and a portion is missing. The table records 150,000 or so clones, 75% of them present only once. Sequencing was carried out using PBMCs. Receptor source: a woman in her thirties or forties in good health and CMV-seropositive. The CDR3 runs from the conserved cysteine through the conserved F or W. Fields, in order: D gene, V gene, J gene, clone size, CDR3 DNA, CDR3 protein. D genes are given only for firm matches. Clone size is shown for a subset of rows, as once, few, many or a class of expanded clone.

.	TRBV27	TRBJ1-2	.	TGTGCCAGCAGTTTGGTGCAGGGGTCTGGCTACACCTTC	CASSLVQGSGYTF
.	TRBV7-2	TRBJ2-5	.	TGTGCCAGCAGCTCCGCTAGGGGTTCCCAAGAGACCCAGTACTTC	CASSSARGSQETQYF
.	TRBV7-8	TRBJ1-2	.	TGTGCCAGCAGCTTTGAGGGGGACTATGGCTACACCTTC	CASSFEGDYGYTF
.	TRBV6-5	TRBJ2-3	.	TGTGCCAGCAGAAGACTAGGGGCAGATACGCAGTATTTT	CASRRLGADTQYF
.	TRBV7-2	TRBJ1-2	few	TGTGCCAGCAGCTTAAGCTCAACGTTGCGGCAGGGCGGTGGTGGCTACACCTTC	CASSLSSTLRQGGGGYTF
TRBD1	TRBV6-1	TRBJ1-1	.	TGTGCCAGCTTTGATGGGACAGGGAGGAACACTGAAGCTTTCTTT	CASFDGTGRNTEAFF
TRBD2	TRBV4-1	TRBJ2-1	few	TGCGCCAGCAGCGAGCCTAGCGGGATTCTTGAGCAGTTCTTC	CASSEPSGILEQFF
.	TRBV27	TRBJ2-1	.	TGTGCCAGCAGCCCTACCGAGAACAATGAGCAGTTCTTC	CASSPTENNEQFF
.	TRBV5-1	TRBJ2-7	once	TGCGCCAGCAGCTTGGACAGGGCGAGGGACGAGCAGTACTTC	CASSLDRARDEQYF
TRBD2	TRBV5-4	TRBJ2-5	once	TGTGCCAGCAGCTTCGAAGCGGGAGCCAGTGCGACCCAGTACTTC	CASSFEAGASATQYF
TRBD1	TRBV19	TRBJ1-1	.	TGTGCCACATCGGACAGGGCAATGAACACTGAAGCTTTCTTT	CATSDRAMNTEAFF
TRBD2	TRBV6-6	TRBJ2-7	few	TGTGCCAGCAGCGAGGGACTAGCGGGAGTATCCTACGAGCAGTACTTC	CASSEGLAGVSYEQYF
.	TRBV7-2	TRBJ2-4	.	TGTGCCAGCAGCTTACTACTAGGGGGGGACATTCAGTACTTC	CASSLLLGGDIQYF
TRBD1	TRBV11-2	TRBJ1-1	.	TGTGCCAGCAGCCCTCGACAGGGGTATTATATGAACACTGAAGCTTTCTTT	CASSPRQGYYMNTEAFF
TRBD1	TRBV28	TRBJ1-2	.	TGTGCCAGCAGTCAACCGGGACAGGGGCTCTATGGCTACACCTTC	CASSQPGQGLYGYTF
TRBD1	TRBV28	TRBJ2-7	.	TGTGCCAGCACCTCTCCGGGACAGGGGGGCTACGAGCAGTACTTC	CASTSPGQGGYEQYF
TRBD1	TRBV10-2	TRBJ2-2	few	TGCGCCAGCAAGGACAGGCTGGCCGGGGAGCTGTTTTTT	CASKDRLAGELFF
.	TRBV5-1	TRBJ2-1	.	TGCGCCAGCAGCTTGTACAGGGTCACCAATGAGCAGTTCTTC	CASSLYRVTNEQFF
.	TRBV28	TRBJ2-5	.	TGTGCCAGCAGTTTAGGCAGGCAAGAGACCCAGTACTTC	CASSLGRQETQYF
TRBD2	TRBV28	TRBJ2-2	.	TGTGCCAGCAGTTCCGGGACTAGAGACACCGGGGAGCTGTTTTTT	CASSSGTRDTGELFF
.	TRBV28	TRBJ1-1	once	TGTGCCAGCAGAGGACAGATGGAGACTGAAGCTTTCTTT	CASRGQMETEAFF
.	TRBV7-3	TRBJ1-5	.	TGTGCCAGCAGCCCGACGGGGGATCAGCCCCAGCATTTT	CASSPTGDQPQHF
TRBD1	TRBV18	TRBJ2-2	.	TGTGCCAGCTCACTGGGACAGCTGGAGGCCGGGGAGCTGTTTTTT	CASSLGQLEAGELFF
TRBD1	TRBV29-1	TRBJ1-1	.	TGCAGCGTTGACAGGGGACAGGGGGTATCGAACACTGAAGCTTTCTTT	CSVDRGQGVSNTEAFF
.	TRBV25-1	TRBJ2-4	.	TGTGCCAGCAGTGAAAGGGGAGGAAACATTCAGTACTTC	CASSERGGNIQYF
TRBD2	TRBV2	TRBJ2-3	.	TGTGCCAGCACCCCGGGTAGCGGGAGAACAGATACGCAGTATTTT	CASTPGSGRTDTQYF
.	TRBV7-6	TRBJ1-1	few	TGTGCCAGCAGCTTAGGGGGCAGGCCGAACACTGAAGCTTTCTTT	CASSLGGRPNTEAFF
.	TRBV9	TRBJ2-2	.	TGTGCCAGCAGCGTAACAGTAAACACCGGGGAGCTGTTTTTT	CASSVTVNTGELFF
.	TRBV20-1	TRBJ2-5	few	TGCAGTGCTAGGGGGGCAGAGACCCAGTACTTC	CSARGAETQYF